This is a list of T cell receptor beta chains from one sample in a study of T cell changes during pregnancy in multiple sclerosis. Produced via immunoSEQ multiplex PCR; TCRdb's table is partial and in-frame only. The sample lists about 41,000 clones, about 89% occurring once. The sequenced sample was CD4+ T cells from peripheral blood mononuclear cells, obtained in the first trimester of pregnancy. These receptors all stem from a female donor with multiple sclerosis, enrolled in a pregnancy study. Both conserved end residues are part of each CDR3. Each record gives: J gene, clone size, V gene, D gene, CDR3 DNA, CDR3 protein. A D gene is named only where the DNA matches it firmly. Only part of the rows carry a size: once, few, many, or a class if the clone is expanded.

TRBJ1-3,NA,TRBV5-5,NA,TGTGCCAGCAGCGCCACGGGGGGGACGCCTGGAAACACCATATATTTT,CASSATGGTPGNTIYF
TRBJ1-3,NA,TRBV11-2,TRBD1,TGTGCCAGCAGTAGGTTGGGACAGGGAAGCTCTGGAAACACCATATATTTT,CASSRLGQGSSGNTIYF
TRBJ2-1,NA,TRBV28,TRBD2,TGTGCCAGCAGTTCCGGACTAGCGGGAGGCCCCCTTTCTAAGCAGTTCTTC,CASSSGLAGGPLSKQFF
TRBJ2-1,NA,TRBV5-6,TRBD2,TGTGCCAGCAGCCGTCCCGGACTAGCGGATACGTACAATGAGCAGTTCTTC,CASSRPGLADTYNEQFF
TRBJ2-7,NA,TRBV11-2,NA,TGTGCCAGCAGCTTAGAAGGAACGGGTCTCTACGAGCAGTACTTC,CASSLEGTGLYEQYF
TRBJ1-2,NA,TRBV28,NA,TGTGCCAGCAGTTTTCTCACAGGGCAATATGGCTACACCTTC,CASSFLTGQYGYTF
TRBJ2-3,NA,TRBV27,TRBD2,TGTGCCAGCAGGTTATGGGGCCGGGGAGGGACGCAGTATTTT,CASRLWGRGGTQYF
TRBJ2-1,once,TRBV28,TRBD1,TGTGCCAGCAGTTCACTCCAGGGGGTAATACCGAACTACAATGAGCAGTTCTTC,CASSSLQGVIPNYNEQFF
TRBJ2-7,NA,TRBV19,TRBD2,TGTGCCAGTAGTCAAGGACTAGCGGGAGGGCCGTCTCCCTACGAGCAGTACTTC,CASSQGLAGGPSPYEQYF
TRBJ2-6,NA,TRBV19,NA,TGTGCCAGTAGAGGTGGGGCCTCTGGGGCCAACGTCCTGACTTTC,CASRGGASGANVLTF
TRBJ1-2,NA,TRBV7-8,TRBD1,TGTGCCAGCAGCTTTTTGGGACAGCACCTCGGCTACACCTTC,CASSFLGQHLGYTF
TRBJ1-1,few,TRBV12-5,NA,TGTGCTAGTGTCATGACAGGGAACACTGAAGCTTTCTTT,CASVMTGNTEAFF
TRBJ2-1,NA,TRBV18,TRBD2,TGTGCCAGCTCACCAAGACTAGCCTCTAGTACGAACCATATATGGCAGTTCTTC,CASSPRLASSTNHIWQFF
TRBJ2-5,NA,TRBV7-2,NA,TGTGCCAGCAACCCATTGACTAGGGCACAAGAGACCCAGTACTTC,CASNPLTRAQETQYF
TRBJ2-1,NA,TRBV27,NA,TGTGCCAGCAGTTCCCAATCCGGCGGGACCTCCTACAATGAGCAGTTCTTC,CASSSQSGGTSYNEQFF
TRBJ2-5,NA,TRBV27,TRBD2,TGTGCCAGCAGCGGAGTCGGGACTAACTCGGGGCAGTACTTC,CASSGVGTNSGQYF
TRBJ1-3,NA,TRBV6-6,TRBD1,TGTGCCAGCAGTCCCGGACAGGGTGGGAACACCATATATTTT,CASSPGQGGNTIYF
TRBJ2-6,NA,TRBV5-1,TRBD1,TGCGCCAGCAGCGCCGGGACAGCCGTCTCTGGGGCCAACGTCCTGACTTTC,CASSAGTAVSGANVLTF
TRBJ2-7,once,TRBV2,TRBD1,TGTGCCAGCAGTGTGACAGGGGGAAGCGAGCAGTACTTC,CASSVTGGSEQYF
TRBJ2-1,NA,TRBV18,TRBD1,TGTGCCAGCTCACCACGGGACAGGGCTCTTGAGCAGTTCTTC,CASSPRDRALEQFF
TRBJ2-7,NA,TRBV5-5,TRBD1,TGTGCCAGCAGCTTTCGGTGGGACAGGGGACGTACCCCCTACGAGCAGTACTTC,CASSFRWDRGRTPYEQYF
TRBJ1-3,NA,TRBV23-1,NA,TGCGCCAGCAGTCAAAGTCCGGGAAGTCGGAACACCATATATTTT,CASSQSPGSRNTIYF
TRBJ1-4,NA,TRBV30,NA,TGTGCCTGGAGAAGGAGGAGACGGACAGATGAAAAACTGTTTTTT,CAWRRRRRTDEKLFF
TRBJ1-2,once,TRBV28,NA,TGTGCCAGCAGCCCCGCGGGGGGTGGAGCTAACTATGGCTACACCTTC,CASSPAGGGANYGYTF
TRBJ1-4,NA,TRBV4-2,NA,TGTGCCAGCAGCCAAGATGCAGCAACTAATGAAAAACTGTTTTTT,CASSQDAATNEKLFF
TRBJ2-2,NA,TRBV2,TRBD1,TGTGCCAGCAAGGACAGGGTTGGCACCGGGGAGCTGTTTTTT,CASKDRVGTGELFF
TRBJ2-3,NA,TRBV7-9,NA,TGTGCCAGCAGCTTAAGCGAATATACGCAGTATTTT,CASSLSEYTQYF
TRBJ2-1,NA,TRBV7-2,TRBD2,TGTGCCAGCAGCTTCCCCCGCAGGCTAGCGGGAGGGGGGTACAATGAGCAGTTCTTC,CASSFPRRLAGGGYNEQFF
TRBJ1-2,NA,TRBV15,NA,TGTGCCACCAGCAGAGATTTCGTCCTGGGGGGCTATGGCTACACCTTC,CATSRDFVLGGYGYTF
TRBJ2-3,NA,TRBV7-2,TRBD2,TGTGCCAGCAGCTTAATGGGAGGGGGCACAGATACGCAGTATTTT,CASSLMGGGTDTQYF
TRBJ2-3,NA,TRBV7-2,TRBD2,TGTGCCAGCAGCTCTACTAGCGGGAGGGGCACAGATACGCAGTATTTT,CASSSTSGRGTDTQYF
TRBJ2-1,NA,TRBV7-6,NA,TGTGCCAGCAGCCAATCGAGACTCGGCAGCTCCTACAATGAGCAGTTCTTC,CASSQSRLGSSYNEQFF
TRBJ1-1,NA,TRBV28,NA,TGTGCCAGCACCCCCGTGGGGGCGAACACTGAAGCTTTCTTT,CASTPVGANTEAFF
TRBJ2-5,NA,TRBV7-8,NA,TGTGCCAGCAGCTTAACACTAGGAGAGGCCCAGTACTTC,CASSLTLGEAQYF